Reported below is one TCR beta chain. Other DNA sequences in this specimen translate into the identical CDR3. The data were taken from a study of blood T cell repertoires in COVID-19. Study background: COVID-19 samples from acute and convalescent phases originated in the United States, Italy and Spain. The analysed material was cDNA or gDNA that came from T cells, B-cell-depleted T cells, or PBMCs.

The CDR3 length is 13 residues. Trimming stripped 3 bases from V and 6 bases from J, with 10 bases between. Per the germline V gene, CDR1 is LGHDT and CDR2 is YNNKEL (reference sequence). Original handling: Cell counts per sample came from amplifying reference gene primers. Generated by immunoSEQ multiplex PCR, the TCRdb table keeps only in-frame clones and is missing some. D and trimming come from the DNA, and the V and J calls and clone size come from that table. This sample has over 400,000 clones, with 80% to 90% found just once. The sequence came from a human donor in a cohort sampled during active COVID-19. The chain uses TRBV3-1 (or the pseudogene TRBV3-2) and TRBJ2-3; TRBD1 might be the D (6 bases). The sequencing sample was made of peripheral blood. The CDR3 nucleotides are TGTGCCAGCAGCCAGGGGGCCGGGGATACGCAGTATTTT. Translating it yields CASSQGAGDTQYF.